Below, 9 T cell receptor beta chains from the same sample are listed, as sequenced in a study of Ad26.COV2.S vaccination and SARS-CoV-2 variants. Assay used: immunoSEQ multiplex PCR; TCRdb lists only in-frame clones, some missing. The data show some 450,000 clones, roughly 88% seen once. Treatment described: approximately 18 received Ad26.COV2.S at low or high dose, single or two shots; about 5 received placebo; per-sample allocation not given. Sampling was done on day 63 after the first vaccine or placebo injection. The specimen comprised peripheral blood, sampled in a trial of Ad26.COV2.S vaccine versus placebo. Receptors were obtained from a person between 18 and 65 years old who received the Ad26.COV2.S COVID-19 vaccine or a placebo.

In this sample, this clone turned up once. The V gene is TRBV3-1 (or the pseudogene TRBV3-2), the J gene TRBJ2-1; 12 bases map to TRBD2. The CDR3 length is 23 residues. Losses at the gene ends were 9 bases for V and 0 bases for J; bases not matched to a gene: 27. Germline V gene lookup returns CDR1 LGHDT and CDR2 YNNKEL (reference sequence). CDR3 DNA sequence: TGTGCCAGTAGACGGACAGGTCCCACAAAGGGACTAGCGGGTGAAAACTCCTACAATGAGCAGTTCTTC. Translation gives CASRRTGPTKGLAGENSYNEQFF.

V and J are TRBV11-3 and TRBJ2-2; possibly TRBD2 for D (5 bases). The germline gives CDR1 SGHNT, CDR2 YENEEA. V lost 5 bases and J lost 7, with 11 bases in between. The CDR3 is 13 residues long. In nucleotides, the CDR3 is TGTGCCAGCAGCCCCAACCGGGGCGGGGAGCTGTTTTTT. Its protein is CASSPNRGGELFF.

This clone was detected only once. The chain carries TRBV5-5 and TRBJ2-3; 7 bases fit TRBD1. Germline assignment: CDR1 SGHKS and CDR2 YYEKEE (reference sequence). This CDR3 spans 15 amino acids. V lost 4 bases to trimming and J lost 2 bases; unmatched junction nucleotides: 7. The CDR3 region has the DNA TGTGCCAGCAGCCCGGGACAGAGGTACACAGATACGCAGTATTTT. Its protein is CASSPGQRYTDTQYF.

The chain employs TRBV29-1 and TRBJ2-3; 13 nucleotides align to TRBD2. CDR1 and CDR2 (germline): SQVTM, ANQGSEA. V lost 4 bases and J lost 4; bases outside the gene matches: 5. This CDR3 comprises 15 residues. CDR3 protein: CSVGTSGSRSDTQYF. In nucleotides, the CDR3 is TGCAGCGTTGGGACTAGCGGGAGTAGGTCAGATACGCAGTATTTT.

This clone has only one observation. V usage is TRBV29-1 and J usage is TRBJ2-7; D might be TRBD1 (5 bases). Trimming left V 1 base short and J 2 bases short, with 12 bases between. There are 14 residues in the CDR3. CDR1 is SQVTM and CDR2 is ANQGSEA in the germline V gene. CDR3: CSVEGSGLPYEQYF. CDR3 in DNA: TGCAGCGTTGAAGGATCAGGGCTTCCCTACGAGCAGTACTTC.

The chain recombines TRBV4-3 with TRBJ2-1; 7 bases are a match to TRBD1. CDR1 and CDR2 from the germline V gene are LGHNA and YSLEER. V shed 3 bases and J 1 base; nucleotides not matched to a gene: 3. The CDR3 totals 15 residues. CDR3: CASSQDRSSYNEQFF. Written as DNA, the CDR3 is TGCGCCAGCAGCCAGGACAGGTCGTCCTACAATGAGCAGTTCTTC.

This clone was observed once. This chain's CDR3 is CASSQGQSNEQFF. CDR3 bases: TGTGCCAGCAGCCAAGGACAGAGCAATGAGCAGTTCTTC. This chain joins TRBV3-1 (or the pseudogene TRBV3-2) and TRBJ2-1, with a possible D match to TRBD1 (5 bases). V was pared by 1 base and J by 6 bases, with 7 bases between. CDR1 is LGHDT, CDR2 YNNKEL, per germline (reference sequence). The CDR3 has 13 amino acids.

The chain employs TRBV5-1 and TRBJ2-7; TRBD1 agrees at 9 bases. The ends lost 4 bases at V and 1 base at J; junction bases unmatched: 9. Germline V gene data show CDR1 as SGHRS and CDR2 as YFSETQ. This CDR3 contains 16 residues. The CDR3 region has the DNA TGCGCCAGCAGCGTCCAAGGGACAGGGCTATCCTACGAGCAGTACTTC. This codes for CASSVQGTGLSYEQYF.

The chain couples TRBV6-2 or TRBV6-3 to TRBJ1-5, with 9 bases fitting TRBD1. The V gene end was trimmed by 5 bases and the J gene end by 5 bases; junction bases not matched to a gene: 16. Germline CDR1 and CDR2: MNHEY and SVGEGT. This CDR3 contains 18 residues. The CDR3: CASSTLDRGNRGDQPQHF. The CDR3 nucleotides read TGTGCCAGCAGTACCCTGGACAGGGGAAACCGGGGTGATCAGCCCCAGCATTTT.